What follows are 11 T cell receptor beta chains derived from one specimen sequenced in a study of regulatory T cells in long-lasting Graves disease. Arm-PCR of CDR3 regions and iRepertoire HTBI primers were used to build TCR beta libraries. TCRdb passed the multiplex PCR reads through MiXCR, listing each CDR3 protein once. The repertoire has 400,000 to 500,000 distinct CDR3 sequences, roughly 21% of them found once; the top ten carry 7.1%. Indicated time point: persistent/refractory GD, antithyroid drugs over 5 years with positive TRAb. Making the TCR library involved RNA that had been extracted from PBMCs. Sequenced material: peripheral blood mononuclear cells (PBMCs), taken when the disease was refractory, from a patient treated with antithyroid drugs. The receptors come from a female donor with Graves disease.

The CDR3 here is CASSLGKGRQEQRGSYEQYF. The CDR3 DNA sequence: TGTGCCAGCAGCTTGGGCAAGGGCAGGCAGGAGCAACGAGGGAGCTACGAGCAGTACTTC. The V call is TRBV7-9, the J call TRBJ2-7; TRBD2 might be the D (5 bases). The CDR3 covers 20 residues. Germline V lookup: CDR1 SEHNR, CDR2 FQNEAQ (reference sequence). V lost 3 bases and J 3 bases, leaving 30 bases between the germline ends.

The chain recombines TRBV20-1 with TRBJ1-6, with D tentatively TRBD1 (5 bases). V lost 3 bases to trimming and J lost 4 bases, with 13 bases between them. This CDR3 has 15 residues. Looked up from germline, CDR1 is DFQATT and CDR2 is SNEGSKA (reference sequence). The CDR3 spells CSASEGTLYNSPLHF. CDR3 nucleotides: TGCAGTGCTAGTGAGGGGACCCTTTATAATTCACCCCTCCACTTT.

This clonotype has just a few counts. The chain recombines TRBV6-2 or TRBV6-3 with TRBJ1-2; D is possibly TRBD1 (6 bases). Germline V gene lookup returns CDR1 MNHEY and CDR2 SVGEGT. Trimming shortened V by 0 bases and J by 4 bases, and 9 bases separated the two germline ends. This CDR3 spans 14 amino acids. The CDR3 nucleotides read TGTGCCAGCAGTTACTCCCGACAGGCCTATGGCTACACCTTC. Translation gives CASSYSRQAYGYTF.

This clonotype was recorded once. This likely reflects a read error, since a far larger clone is one base away. The gene calls are TRBV6-1 and TRBJ1-1; no firm D call. CDR3 length equals 12 residues. The V gene lost 3 bases and the J gene lost 8 bases, with 10 bases spanning the gap. Germline lookup yields CDR1 MNHNS and CDR2 SASEGT. The CDR3: CASSEFNNEAFF. The CDR3 nucleotides are TGTGCCAGCAGTGAGTTCAACAACGAAGCTTTCTTT.

This clonotype was found many times. The chain carries TRBV12-3 or TRBV12-4 and TRBJ1-5, with a possible D match to TRBD1 (6 bases). The ends were cut back, 5 bases at V and 1 base at J, with 15 bases in the middle. The CDR3 spans 16 residues. The CDR3 coding sequence is TGTGCCAGCAGTCGGTCCCAACAGGGAAGCAATCAGCCCCAGCATTTT. Protein product: CASSRSQQGSNQPQHF.

The chain couples TRBV29-1 to TRBJ1-2, with D possibly being TRBD1 (5 bases). Germline lookup yields CDR1 SQVTM and CDR2 ANQGSEA. CDR3 length equals 13 residues. The germline V and J ends were trimmed by 6 bases and 3 bases, with 14 bases remaining between them. The CDR3 region is CSVPRQSDYGYTF. The CDR3 region has the DNA TGCAGCGTCCCTAGACAGTCTGACTATGGCTACACCTTC. Filled out from reference TRBV29-1 and TRBJ1-2, the complete variable domain reads SAVISQKPSRDICQRGTSLTIQCQVDSQVTMMFWYRQQPGQSLTLIATANQGSEATYESGFVIDKFPISRPNLTFSTLTVSNMSPEDSSIYLCSVPRQSDYGYTFGSGTRLTVV.

This clonotype was seen ten or more times. The rearrangement joins TRBV5-1 to TRBJ1-2; possible D gene TRBD1, 5 bases. This CDR3 contains 13 residues. Germline V gene lookup returns CDR1 SGHRS and CDR2 YFSETQ. Trimming left V 2 bases short and J 3 bases short, with 8 bases between. The CDR3 sequence is CASSFGGDYGYTF. CDR3 in DNA: TGCGCCAGCAGCTTCGGGGGAGACTATGGCTACACCTTC.

The chain combines TRBV7-6 with TRBJ2-1, with 13 bases that match TRBD2. This CDR3 is built from 20 residues. Trimming at V came to 0 bases and at J to 0 bases, leaving 8 bases not matched to a gene. Germline V lookup: CDR1 SGHVS, CDR2 FNYEAQ. CDR3 amino acids: CASSLAAGLAGLSSYNEQFF. The CDR3 nucleotides read TGTGCCAGCAGCTTAGCGGCGGGACTAGCGGGATTGAGCTCCTACAATGAGCAGTTCTTC.

This clonotype has only a few counts. This rearrangement joins TRBV24-1 to TRBJ2-7; no firm D call. The CDR3 has 13 residues. Germline-derived CDR1 and CDR2 are KGHDR and SFDVKD. The ends were cut back, 5 bases at V and 4 bases at J, with 11 bases in the middle. DNA for the CDR3: TGTGCCACCAGTGGAGCAGGCGGATACGAGCAGTACTTC. This codes for CATSGAGGYEQYF.

This clonotype was seen a handful of times. V usage is TRBV3-1 and J usage is TRBJ1-1, with D maybe TRBD1 (5 bases). V dropped 4 bases and J dropped 6 bases, with 12 bases sitting between them. The CDR3 has 13 residues. CDR1 is LGHDT and CDR2 is YNNKEL in the germline V gene (reference sequence). The CDR3 spells CASSRRQLPEAFF. As DNA, the CDR3 is TGTGCCAGCAGCCGTAGACAGTTACCTGAAGCTTTCTTT.

This clonotype was detected ten times or more. The chain links TRBV2 to TRBJ2-7, with TRBD2 matching 12 bases. The length of the CDR3 is 16 residues. Germline loops: CDR1 SNHLY, CDR2 FYNNEI. V was clipped by 6 bases and J by 5 bases; unmatched bases: 11. Here the CDR3 DNA reads TGTGCCAGCAGAAGAAGCATTGGACTAGCGGGGAACGAGCAGTACTTC. Translation gives CASRRSIGLAGNEQYF.